Presented here are 3 T cell receptor beta chains from one specimen sequenced in a study of T cell responses to AZD1222 COVID-19 vaccine. Profiled with immunoSEQ multiplex PCR; TCRdb holds only in-frame clones, not every one. The sample includes roughly 75,000 clones, about 83% seen only once; the top ten take 9.8%. The source material was peripheral blood, sampled on day 0 of AZD1222 vaccination. The receptor set was obtained from an adult in good health.

The rearrangement uses TRBV2 and TRBJ1-1, with 7 bases fitting TRBD1. Germline CDR1 reads SNHLY; CDR2 reads FYNNEI. The CDR3 has 14 residues. J gave up 3 bases and V 5 bases, and 6 bases lay outside the gene matches. The CDR3 DNA follows: TGTGCCAGCAGTCCGACAGGGTTGGACACTGAAGCTTTCTTT. This codes for CASSPTGLDTEAFF.

V usage is TRBV2 and J usage is TRBJ1-2, with D possibly matching TRBD1 (6 bases). The CDR3 length is 12 residues. Between the trimmed V and J ends, which lost 7 bases and 4 bases, there was a span of 10 bases. Germline V CDR1 and CDR2: SNHLY, FYNNEI. The CDR3 here is CASIQGRYGYTF. CDR3 coding DNA: TGTGCCAGCATACAGGGACGCTATGGCTACACCTTC.

The CDR3 is CASSFSAGQLNTEAFF. The DNA of the CDR3 is TGCGCCAGCAGCTTTTCCGCGGGACAGTTGAACACTGAAGCTTTCTTT. The chain carries TRBV5-1 and TRBJ1-1; 7 positions match TRBD1. Germline-derived CDR1 and CDR2 are SGHRS and YFSETQ. The CDR3 sequence is 16 residues long. J gave up 0 bases and V 2 bases, and 7 bases lay outside the gene matches.